Listed here is a single TCR beta chain. The sample belongs to a study of blood T cell repertoires in COVID-19. Study as a whole: The United States, Italy and Spain provided the acute and convalescent COVID-19 samples. From T cells, B-cell-depleted T cells, or PBMCs came the material, which was cDNA or gDNA.

With 0 bases removed from V and 5 bases from J, the gap between germline ends came to 10 bases. The germline gives CDR1 LGHDT, CDR2 YNNKEL (reference sequence). The CDR3 is 14 amino acids. Authors' data handling: Estimated nucleated cell counts came from reference gene primer amplification. Sequencing used immunoSEQ multiplex PCR; TCRdb keeps in-frame clones, though not all of them. V and J calls and clone size are copied from that table; D and trimming were computed from the DNA. Of around 180,000 clones listed, 70% to 90% are singletons. This clonotype was obtained from a man aged 60-69 years with acute or convalescent COVID-19. The material sequenced was peripheral blood. V is TRBV3-1 (or the pseudogene TRBV3-2) and J is TRBJ1-2; no definite D call. The CDR3 loop is CASSQDSGPYGYTF. The CDR3 nucleotides are TGTGCCAGCAGCCAAGATAGCGGGCCGTATGGCTACACCTTC.